A selection of T cell receptor beta chains follows, all from one sample in a study of shared clonotypes between healthy human individuals. TCRdb's table, derived via immunoSEQ multiplex PCR, lists solely in-frame clones and lacks some. This table has about 2.2 million clones, 85% to 95% appearing once. The sequenced material came from naive CD8+ T cells from PBMCs. These receptors all come from a man aged 18 to 29 in good health. Some clones in this sample may be carry-over from other donors' samples. CDR3s include the opening cysteine and the closing phenylalanine or tryptophan. The D gene is left open where the match is weak. Some rows have no size entry. The others give once, few or many, or a class for an expanded clone.

abundance,v_gene,d_gene,j_gene,CDR3aa,CDR3nt
NA,TRBV4-3,NA,TRBJ2-7,CASSQDSTGLEQYF,TGCGCCAGCAGCCAAGACTCTACAGGGCTCGAGCAGTACTTC
NA,TRBV11-2,NA,TRBJ2-7,CASSYGSYEQYF,TGTGCCAGCAGCTATGGTTCTTACGAGCAGTACTTC
NA,TRBV7-9,NA,TRBJ1-4,CASSLDRNEKLFF,TGTGCCAGCAGCTTAGACAGAAATGAAAAACTGTTTTTT
once,TRBV7-9,NA,TRBJ2-7,CASSPPPGTYEQYF,TGTGCCAGCAGCCCTCCCCCGGGAACCTACGAGCAGTACTTC
NA,TRBV13,NA,TRBJ1-2,CASSLGRLNNYGYTF,TGTGCCAGCAGCTTAGGAAGGCTGAACAACTATGGCTACACCTTC
NA,TRBV29-1,NA,TRBJ2-7,CSVQEQGPYEQYF,TGCAGCGTTCAAGAACAGGGACCCTACGAGCAGTACTTC
once,TRBV28,NA,TRBJ2-7,CASSTRVALYEQYF,TGTGCCAGCAGTACCCGGGTGGCGCTGTACGAGCAGTACTTC
once,TRBV28,NA,TRBJ2-7,CASSFYGTPTSSEQYF,TGTGCCAGCAGTTTTTACGGGACACCCACCTCGAGCGAGCAGTACTTC
NA,TRBV6-5,NA,TRBJ1-4,CASSYSRTAREKLFF,TGTGCCAGCAGTTACTCGCGAACGGCCCGGGAAAAACTGTTTTTT
NA,TRBV4-2,TRBD1,TRBJ2-1,CASSPGTGNNEQFF,TGTGCCAGCAGCCCCGGGACAGGGAACAATGAGCAGTTCTTC
NA,TRBV14,TRBD1,TRBJ1-2,CASSQGTGANYGYTF,TGTGCCAGCAGCCAAGGGACAGGGGCCAACTATGGCTACACCTTC
once,TRBV7-8,NA,TRBJ1-5,CASVLGGSRHSNQPQHF,TGTGCCAGCGTGCTGGGGGGCAGTCGCCATAGCAATCAGCCCCAGCATTTT
NA,TRBV19,NA,TRBJ1-3,CASSHRTQSNTIYF,TGTGCCAGTAGTCATCGGACTCAGTCAAACACCATATATTTT
few,TRBV9,TRBD1,TRBJ1-4,CASSAGTGEGEKLFF,TGTGCCAGCAGCGCAGGAACAGGGGAGGGGGAAAAACTGTTTTTT
NA,TRBV7-9,TRBD1,TRBJ2-7,CASSSTGAEQYF,TGTGCCAGCAGCTCGACAGGGGCCGAGCAGTACTTC
few,TRBV7-9,NA,TRBJ1-1,CASSLADPNTEAFF,TGTGCCAGCAGCTTAGCGGACCCTAACACTGAAGCTTTCTTT
NA,TRBV10-3,NA,TRBJ1-5,CAISDIDSNQPQHF,TGTGCCATCAGTGACATAGATAGCAATCAGCCCCAGCATTTT
once,TRBV19,TRBD1,TRBJ2-3,CASSISHRQGADTQYF,TGTGCCAGTAGTATATCCCATCGACAGGGAGCAGATACGCAGTATTTT
NA,TRBV28,NA,TRBJ2-1,CASSLSPDGLGGDEQFF,TGTGCCAGCAGTTTATCACCCGACGGACTCGGAGGCGATGAGCAGTTCTTC
NA,TRBV25-1,NA,TRBJ1-2,CASSVIANYGYTF,TGTGCCAGCAGCGTCATAGCTAACTATGGCTACACCTTC
NA,TRBV19,NA,TRBJ1-2,CASSITRGGFYGYTF,TGTGCCAGTAGTATAACCCGAGGGGGATTCTATGGCTACACCTTC
NA,TRBV2,NA,TRBJ2-1,CAFLGGNEQFF,TGTGCCTTTTTGGGTGGGAATGAGCAGTTCTTC
NA,TRBV6-1,TRBD2,TRBJ2-3,CASSEVESGSRIDTQYF,TGTGCCAGCAGTGAAGTTGAAAGCGGGAGTAGGATAGATACGCAGTATTTT
NA,TRBV29-1,TRBD1,TRBJ1-1,CSVGPGGPEAFF,TGCAGCGTTGGTCCAGGGGGACCGGAAGCTTTCTTT
NA,TRBV27,TRBD2,TRBJ2-1,CASSYAGTSGGSGSSEQFF,TGTGCCAGCAGTTATGCCGGGACTAGCGGGGGATCTGGGTCTAGTGAGCAGTTCTTC
once,TRBV30,TRBD1,TRBJ2-7,CAWGWGQGDEQYF,TGTGCCTGGGGATGGGGACAGGGTGACGAGCAGTACTTC
NA,TRBV19,NA,TRBJ1-2,CASSSGLLRPYGYTF,TGTGCCAGTAGTTCGGGCCTTCTAAGGCCCTATGGCTACACCTTC
NA,TRBV27,TRBD1,TRBJ1-4,CASMDREEKLFF,TGTGCCAGCATGGACAGGGAGGAAAAACTGTTTTTT
once,TRBV27,NA,TRBJ2-7,CASSLGPFTGRNEQYF,TGTGCCAGCAGTTTAGGACCTTTTACAGGGCGTAACGAGCAGTACTTC
NA,TRBV9,TRBD1,TRBJ1-1,CASSPLSGQGALNTEAFF,TGTGCCAGCAGCCCCCTTTCGGGACAGGGGGCACTGAACACTGAAGCTTTCTTT
NA,TRBV6-1,TRBD1,TRBJ1-2,CASSEDIDGQGLSDGYTF,TGTGCCAGCAGTGAAGACATAGATGGACAGGGGCTTTCTGATGGCTACACCTTC
NA,TRBV9,TRBD2,TRBJ2-1,CASSVVGLAGPNEQFF,TGTGCCAGCAGCGTAGTCGGACTAGCGGGTCCCAATGAGCAGTTCTTC
NA,TRBV30,NA,TRBJ1-2,CAWSVRQLYGYTF,TGTGCCTGGAGTGTACGACAGCTCTATGGCTACACCTTC
NA,TRBV7-6,TRBD1,TRBJ2-7,CASSQTPGQGNYEQYF,TGTGCCAGCAGCCAAACTCCGGGACAGGGAAACTACGAGCAGTACTTC
NA,TRBV4-3,NA,TRBJ1-1,CASSPSLYQIRLAFF,TGCGCCAGCAGCCCCTCCCTCTATCAGATCAGACTAGCTTTCTTT
once,TRBV6-1,NA,TRBJ1-1,CASSEGRGEAFF,TGTGCCAGCAGTGAAGGGAGAGGGGAAGCTTTCTTT
NA,TRBV28,TRBD1,TRBJ2-7,CASTQILGQPTNGQYF,TGTGCCAGCACACAAATCTTGGGACAGCCTACGAATGGGCAGTACTTC